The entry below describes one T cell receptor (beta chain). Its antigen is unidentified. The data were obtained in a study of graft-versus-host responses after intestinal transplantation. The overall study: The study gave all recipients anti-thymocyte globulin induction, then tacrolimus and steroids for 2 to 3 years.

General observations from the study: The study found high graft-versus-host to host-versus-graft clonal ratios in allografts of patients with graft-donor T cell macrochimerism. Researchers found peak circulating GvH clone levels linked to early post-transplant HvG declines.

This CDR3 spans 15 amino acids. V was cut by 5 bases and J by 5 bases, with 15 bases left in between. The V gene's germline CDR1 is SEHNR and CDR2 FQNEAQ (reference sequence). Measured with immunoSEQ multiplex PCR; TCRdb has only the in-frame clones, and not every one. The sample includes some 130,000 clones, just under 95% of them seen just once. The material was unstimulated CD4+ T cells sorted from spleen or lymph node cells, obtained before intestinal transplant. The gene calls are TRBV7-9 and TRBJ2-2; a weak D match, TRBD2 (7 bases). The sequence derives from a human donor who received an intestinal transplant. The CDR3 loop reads CASSRGGAPTGELFF. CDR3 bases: TGTGCCAGCAGCCGAGGGGGGGCGCCGACCGGGGAGCTGTTTTTT. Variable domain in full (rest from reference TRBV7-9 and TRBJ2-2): DTGVSQNPRHKITKRGQNVTFRCDPISEHNRLYWYRQTLGQGPEFLTYFQNEAQLEKSRLLSDRFSAERPKGSFSTLEIQRTEQGDSAMYLCASSRGGAPTGELFFGEGSRLTVL.